This T cell receptor beta chain was profiled in a study of shared T cell receptors in the human thymus. The CDR3 is 15 residues long. Looked up from germline, CDR1 is WSHSY and CDR2 is SAAADI. V lost 6 bases, J lost 1 base, and 9 bases stayed unmatched. Clones were read by immunoSEQ multiplex PCR, and TCRdb kept only the in-frame ones, dropping some. This sample has over 650,000 clones, with 80% to 90% found just once. These data were also filed under a second study, of human thymus T cells. From that paper: Related reports documented highly overlapping thymic repertoires among unrelated individuals.

This TCR was recovered from a boy less than two years old with a congenital heart defect. The chain joins TRBV10-2 to TRBJ2-7; 7 bases align to TRBD1. The sequencing input was thymocytes. CDR3 DNA: TGCGCCAGCAGCCGCCAGGACAGGTTTTCCTACGAGCAGTACTTC. It is translated as CASSRQDRFSYEQYF.